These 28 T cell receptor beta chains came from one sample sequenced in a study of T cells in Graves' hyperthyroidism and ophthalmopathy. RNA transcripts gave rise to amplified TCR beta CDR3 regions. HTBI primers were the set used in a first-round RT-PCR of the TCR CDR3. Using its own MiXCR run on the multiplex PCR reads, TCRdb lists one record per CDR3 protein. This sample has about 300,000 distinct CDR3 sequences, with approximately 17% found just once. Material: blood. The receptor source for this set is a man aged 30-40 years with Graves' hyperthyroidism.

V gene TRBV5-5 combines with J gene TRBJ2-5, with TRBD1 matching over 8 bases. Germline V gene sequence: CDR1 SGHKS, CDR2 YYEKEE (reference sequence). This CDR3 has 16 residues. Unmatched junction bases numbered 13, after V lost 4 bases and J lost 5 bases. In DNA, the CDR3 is TGTGCCAGCAGCGCCCTGGGGGACAGGTCGATCGAGACCCAGTACTTC. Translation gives CASSALGDRSIETQYF.

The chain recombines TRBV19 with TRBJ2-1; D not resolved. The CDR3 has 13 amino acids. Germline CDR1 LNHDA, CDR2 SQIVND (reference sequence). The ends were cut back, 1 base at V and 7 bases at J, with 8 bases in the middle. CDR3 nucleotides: TGTGCCAGTAGTATAGGCCCCGGAAATGAGCAGTTCTTC. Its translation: CASSIGPGNEQFF.

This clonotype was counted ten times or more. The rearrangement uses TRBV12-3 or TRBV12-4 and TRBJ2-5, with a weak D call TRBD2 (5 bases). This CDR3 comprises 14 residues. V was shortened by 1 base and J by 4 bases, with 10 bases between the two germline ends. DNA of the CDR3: TGTGCCAGCAGTTTAGGTCCCGGAGGAGAGACCCAGTACTTC. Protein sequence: CASSLGPGGETQYF.

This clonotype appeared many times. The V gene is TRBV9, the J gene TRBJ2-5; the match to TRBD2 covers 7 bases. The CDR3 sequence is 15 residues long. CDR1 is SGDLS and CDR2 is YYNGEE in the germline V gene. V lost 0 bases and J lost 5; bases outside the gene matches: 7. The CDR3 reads CASSVVSGPGETQYF. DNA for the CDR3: TGTGCCAGCAGCGTAGTTAGCGGGCCGGGGGAGACCCAGTACTTC.

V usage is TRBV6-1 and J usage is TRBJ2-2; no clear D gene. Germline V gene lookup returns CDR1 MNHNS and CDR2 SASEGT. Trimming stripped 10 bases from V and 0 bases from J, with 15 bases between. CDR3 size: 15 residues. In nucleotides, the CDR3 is TGTGCCATACAGTTCGGAATTTCGAACACCGGGGAGCTGTTTTTT. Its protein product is CAIQFGISNTGELFF.

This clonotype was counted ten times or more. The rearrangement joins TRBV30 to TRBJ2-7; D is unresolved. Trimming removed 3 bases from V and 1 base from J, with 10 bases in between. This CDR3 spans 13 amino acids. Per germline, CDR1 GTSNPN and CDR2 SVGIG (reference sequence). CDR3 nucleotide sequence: TGTGCCTGGAGCCATGGACGTTCCTACGAGCAGTACTTC. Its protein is CAWSHGRSYEQYF. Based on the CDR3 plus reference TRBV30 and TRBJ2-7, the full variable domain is SQTIHQWPATLVQPVGSPLSLECTVEGTSNPNLYWYRQAAGRGLQLLFYSVGIGQISSEVPQNLSASRPQDRQFILSSKKLLLSDSGFYLCAWSHGRSYEQYFGPGTRLTVT.

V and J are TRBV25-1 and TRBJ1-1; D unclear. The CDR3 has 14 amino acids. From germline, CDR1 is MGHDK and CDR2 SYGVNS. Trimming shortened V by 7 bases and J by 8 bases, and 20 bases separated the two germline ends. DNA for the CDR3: TGTGCCAGCACCCGAGGGTGGTCCAAGGAAGAAGCTTTCTTT. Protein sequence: CASTRGWSKEEAFF.

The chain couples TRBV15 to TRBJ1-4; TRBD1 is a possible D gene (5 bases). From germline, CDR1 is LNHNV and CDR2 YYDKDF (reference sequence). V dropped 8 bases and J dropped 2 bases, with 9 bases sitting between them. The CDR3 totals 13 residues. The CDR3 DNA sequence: TGTGCCACCGCGGGGGATACTAATGAAAAACTGTTTTTT. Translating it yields CATAGDTNEKLFF.

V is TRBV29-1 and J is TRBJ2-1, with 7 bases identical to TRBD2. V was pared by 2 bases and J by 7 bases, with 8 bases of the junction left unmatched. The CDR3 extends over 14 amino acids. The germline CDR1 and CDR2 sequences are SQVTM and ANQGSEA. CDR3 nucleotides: TGCAGCGTTGAATGGGCGGGAGAAGGGAATGAGCAGTTCTTC. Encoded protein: CSVEWAGEGNEQFF.

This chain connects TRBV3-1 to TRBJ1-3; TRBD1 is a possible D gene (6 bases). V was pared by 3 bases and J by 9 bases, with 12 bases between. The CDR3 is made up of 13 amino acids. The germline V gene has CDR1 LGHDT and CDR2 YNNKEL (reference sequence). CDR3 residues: CASSQIQGFTIYF. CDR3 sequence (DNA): TGTGCCAGCAGCCAGATTCAGGGGTTCACCATATATTTT.

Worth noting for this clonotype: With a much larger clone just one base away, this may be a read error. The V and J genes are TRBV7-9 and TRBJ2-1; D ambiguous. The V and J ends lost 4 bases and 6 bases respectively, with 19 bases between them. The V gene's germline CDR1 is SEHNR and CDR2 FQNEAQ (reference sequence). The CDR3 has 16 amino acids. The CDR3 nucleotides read TGTGCCAGCAGCTCCTCAAGGACGAAGGGCCCCAATGAGCAGTTCTTC. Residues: CASSSSRTKGPNEQFF.

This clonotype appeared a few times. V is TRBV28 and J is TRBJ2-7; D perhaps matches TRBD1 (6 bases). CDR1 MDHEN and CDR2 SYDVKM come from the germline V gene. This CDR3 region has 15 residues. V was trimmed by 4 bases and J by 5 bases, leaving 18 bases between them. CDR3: CASSWGRTTGNEQYF. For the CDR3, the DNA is TGTGCCAGCAGTTGGGGGCGAACAACAGGGAACGAGCAGTACTTC.

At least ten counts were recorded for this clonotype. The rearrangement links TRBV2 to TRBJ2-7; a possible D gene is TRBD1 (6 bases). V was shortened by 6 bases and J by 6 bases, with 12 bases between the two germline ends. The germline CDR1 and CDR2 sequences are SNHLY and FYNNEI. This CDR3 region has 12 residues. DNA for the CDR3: TGTGCCAGCAGGCAAACAGGGATCGAGCAGTACTTC. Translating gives CASRQTGIEQYF.

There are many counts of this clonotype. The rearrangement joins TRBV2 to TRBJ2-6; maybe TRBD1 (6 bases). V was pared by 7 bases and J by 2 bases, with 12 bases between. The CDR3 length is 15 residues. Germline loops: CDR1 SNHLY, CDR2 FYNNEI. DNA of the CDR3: TGTGCCAGCATCCAGGGGATCCCTGGGGCCAACGTCCTGACTTTC. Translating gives CASIQGIPGANVLTF.

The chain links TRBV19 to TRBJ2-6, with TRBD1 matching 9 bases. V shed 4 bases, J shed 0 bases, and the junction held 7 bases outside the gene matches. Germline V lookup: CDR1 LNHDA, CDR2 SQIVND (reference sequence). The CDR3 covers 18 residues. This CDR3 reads CASSTLGQGFSGANVLTF. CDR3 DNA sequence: TGTGCCAGTAGTACACTTGGACAGGGGTTCTCTGGGGCCAACGTCCTGACTTTC.

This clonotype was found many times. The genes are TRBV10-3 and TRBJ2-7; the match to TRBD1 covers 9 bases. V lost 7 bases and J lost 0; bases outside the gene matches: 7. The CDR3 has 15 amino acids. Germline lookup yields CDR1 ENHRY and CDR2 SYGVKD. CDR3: CAIKQGAVSSYEQYF. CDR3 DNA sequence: TGTGCCATCAAACAGGGGGCGGTCTCCTCCTACGAGCAGTACTTC.

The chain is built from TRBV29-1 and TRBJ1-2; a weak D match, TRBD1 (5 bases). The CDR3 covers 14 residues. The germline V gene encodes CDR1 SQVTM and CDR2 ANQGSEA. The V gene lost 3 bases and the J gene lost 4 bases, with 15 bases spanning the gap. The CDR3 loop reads CSVDYWGPSYGYTF. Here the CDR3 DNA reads TGCAGCGTTGATTACTGGGGCCCTAGCTATGGCTACACCTTC.

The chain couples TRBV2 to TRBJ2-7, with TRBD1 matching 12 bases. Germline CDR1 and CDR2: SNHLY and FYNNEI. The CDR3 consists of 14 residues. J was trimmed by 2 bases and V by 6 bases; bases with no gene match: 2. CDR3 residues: CASSGDRGPYEQYF. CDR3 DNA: TGTGCCAGCAGCGGGGACAGGGGGCCCTACGAGCAGTACTTC.

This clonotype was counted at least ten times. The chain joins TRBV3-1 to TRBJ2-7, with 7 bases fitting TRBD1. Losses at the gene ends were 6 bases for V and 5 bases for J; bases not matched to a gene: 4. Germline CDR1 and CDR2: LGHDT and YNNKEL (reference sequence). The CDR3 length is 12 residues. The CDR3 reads CASSYTGDEQYF. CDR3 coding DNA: TGTGCCAGCAGTTATACAGGGGACGAGCAGTACTTC.

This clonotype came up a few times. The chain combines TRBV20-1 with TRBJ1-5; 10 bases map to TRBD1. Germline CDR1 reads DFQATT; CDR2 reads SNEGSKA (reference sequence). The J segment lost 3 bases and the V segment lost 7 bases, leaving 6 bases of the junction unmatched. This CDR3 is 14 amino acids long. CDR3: CSGMGQGFNQPQHF. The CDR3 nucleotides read TGCAGTGGCATGGGACAGGGGTTCAATCAGCCCCAGCATTTT.

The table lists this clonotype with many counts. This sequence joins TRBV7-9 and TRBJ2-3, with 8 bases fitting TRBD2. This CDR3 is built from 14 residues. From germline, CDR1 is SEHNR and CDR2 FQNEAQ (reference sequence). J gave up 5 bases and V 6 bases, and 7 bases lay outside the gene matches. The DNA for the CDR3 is TGTGCCAGCAGTCGGCGGGAGGAGGGAGATACGCAGTATTTT. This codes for CASSRREEGDTQYF.

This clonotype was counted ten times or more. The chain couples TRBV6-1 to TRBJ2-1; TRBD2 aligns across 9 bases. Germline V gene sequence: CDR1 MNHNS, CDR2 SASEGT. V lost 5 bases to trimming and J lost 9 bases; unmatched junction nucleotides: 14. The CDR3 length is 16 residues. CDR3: CASSSSVAGGPVEQFF. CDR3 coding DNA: TGTGCCAGCAGTAGTAGTGTGGCGGGAGGGCCGGTTGAGCAGTTCTTC.

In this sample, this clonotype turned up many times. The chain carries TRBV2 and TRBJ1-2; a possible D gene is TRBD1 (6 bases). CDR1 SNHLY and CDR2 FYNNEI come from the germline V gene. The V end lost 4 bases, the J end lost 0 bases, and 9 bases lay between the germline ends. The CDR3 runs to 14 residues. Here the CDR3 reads CASSGTATNYGYTF. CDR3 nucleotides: TGTGCCAGCAGTGGGACAGCAACTAACTATGGCTACACCTTC.

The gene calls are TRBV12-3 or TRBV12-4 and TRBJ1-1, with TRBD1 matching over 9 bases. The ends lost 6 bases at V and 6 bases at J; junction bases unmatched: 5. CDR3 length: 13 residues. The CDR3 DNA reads TGTGCCAGCAGAGCGACAGGGGGGGCTGAAGCTTTCTTT. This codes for CASRATGGAEAFF.

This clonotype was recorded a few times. The CDR3 sequence is CASSWSGSSYEQYF. The CDR3 DNA sequence: TGTGCCAGCAGCTGGTCCGGGTCATCCTACGAGCAGTACTTC. The chain combines TRBV5-6 with TRBJ2-7; D is undetermined. The CDR3 is 14 amino acids. The V end lost 3 bases, the J end lost 1 base, and 11 bases lay between the germline ends. Germline V CDR1 and CDR2: SGHDT, YYEEEE.

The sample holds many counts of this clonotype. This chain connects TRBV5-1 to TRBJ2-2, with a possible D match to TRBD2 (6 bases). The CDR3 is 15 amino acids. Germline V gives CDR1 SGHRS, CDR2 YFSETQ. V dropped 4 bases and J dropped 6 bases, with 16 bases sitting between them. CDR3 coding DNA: TGCGCCAGCAGCCCGACTTCCGGGGAGGCCGGGGAGCTGTTTTTT. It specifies CASSPTSGEAGELFF.

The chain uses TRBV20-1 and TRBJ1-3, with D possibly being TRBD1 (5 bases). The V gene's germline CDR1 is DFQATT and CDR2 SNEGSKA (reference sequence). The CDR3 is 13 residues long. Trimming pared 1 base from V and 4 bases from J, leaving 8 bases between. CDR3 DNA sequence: TGCAGTGCTAGAGGGTGGGGGGGAAACACCATATATTTT. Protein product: CSARGWGGNTIYF.

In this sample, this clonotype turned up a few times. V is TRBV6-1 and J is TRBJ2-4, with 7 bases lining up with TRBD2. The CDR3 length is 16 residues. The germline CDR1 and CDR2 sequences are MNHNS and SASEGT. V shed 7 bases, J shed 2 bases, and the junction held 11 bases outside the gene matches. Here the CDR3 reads CASTGGSRDSKNIQYF. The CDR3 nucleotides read TGTGCCAGCACAGGCGGGAGTAGGGATTCCAAAAACATTCAGTACTTC.